These 31 T cell receptor beta chains share one sample of origin, sequenced in a study of memory CD4+ T cells and cytomegalovirus serostatus. Single viable CD3+CD4+CD8-CD45RO+ cells were sorted as the memory CD4+ T cells. Produced via immunoSEQ multiplex PCR; TCRdb's table is partial and in-frame only. This sample yields 52,000 or so clones, of which 65% to 85% are seen a single time; roughly 0.54% belongs to the top ten. Sequenced material: memory CD4+ T cells from blood. The receptors stem from an adult in good health and CMV-seronegative.

The J gene is TRBJ1-1, the V gene TRBV5-6, with D hard to call. Germline values: CDR1 SGHDT, CDR2 YYEEEE. V was shortened by 2 bases and J by 0 bases, with 11 bases between the two germline ends. The CDR3 runs to 15 residues. DNA of the CDR3: TGTGCCAGCAGCTTTATCTCTACCCTGAACACTGAAGCTTTCTTT. Its translation: CASSFISTLNTEAFF.

The chain couples TRBV19 to TRBJ2-3; 9 bases are a match to TRBD2. The CDR3 is made up of 17 amino acids. V gave up 6 bases and J gave up 2 bases; unmatched junction bases: 12. From germline, CDR1 is LNHDA and CDR2 SQIVND (reference sequence). Written as DNA, the CDR3 is TGTGCCAGTAGCAAAATAAGGCTAGCGGGGAACACAGATACGCAGTATTTT. It specifies CASSKIRLAGNTDTQYF.

The chain carries TRBV7-9 and TRBJ1-5; 7 bases are a match to TRBD1. Germline loops: CDR1 SEHNR, CDR2 FQNEAQ (reference sequence). The CDR3 totals 14 residues. V shed 4 bases and J 3 bases; nucleotides not matched to a gene: 3. CDR3 nucleotide sequence: TGTGCCAGCAGCTCGGGACAGACCAATCAGCCCCAGCATTTT. It encodes CASSSGQTNQPQHF.

This sequence joins TRBV4-1 and TRBJ1-2; TRBD1 is a possible D gene (6 bases). This CDR3 is 18 amino acids long. The germline V gene encodes CDR1 MGHRA and CDR2 YSYEKL. V lost 0 bases and J 2 bases, leaving 19 bases between the germline ends. This CDR3 reads CASSQDRAGARGNYGYTF. In DNA, the CDR3 is TGCGCCAGCAGCCAAGATCGGGCAGGGGCGAGGGGGAACTATGGCTACACCTTC.

This clone was observed a few times. The chain is built from TRBV7-2 and TRBJ1-4, with TRBD1 identical over 8 bases. CDR1 and CDR2 from the germline V gene are SGHTA and FQGNSA. This CDR3 has 15 amino acids. J was trimmed by 5 bases and V by 4 bases; bases with no gene match: 6. The CDR3: CASSSRTGLNEKLFF. DNA for the CDR3: TGTGCCAGCAGCTCCCGGACAGGGTTAAATGAAAAACTGTTTTTT. The full variable domain, with the rest looked up from reference TRBV7-2 and TRBJ1-4, is GAGVSQSPSNKVTEKGKDVELRCDPISGHTALYWYRQSLGQGLEFLIYFQGNSAPDKSGLPSDRFSAERTGGSVSTLTIQRTQQEDSAVYLCASSSRTGLNEKLFFGSGTQLSVL.

The gene calls are TRBV6-6 and TRBJ1-6; 9 positions agree with TRBD1. The junction had 4 bases not matched to a gene; V was cut back by 8 bases and J by 8 bases. The germline CDR1 and CDR2 sequences are MNHNY and SVGAGI (reference sequence). The CDR3 consists of 13 residues. The CDR3 loop is CASRTGVYSPLHF. The CDR3 nucleotides are TGTGCCAGCCGGACAGGGGTTTATTCACCCCTCCACTTT.

The chain carries TRBV5-8 and TRBJ1-5; the D is unclear. V dropped 4 bases and J dropped 5 bases, with 7 bases sitting between them. Germline values: CDR1 SGHTS, CDR2 YDEGEE. The CDR3 length is 12 residues. Here the CDR3 reads CASSPYDQPQHF. CDR3 DNA sequence: TGTGCCAGCAGCCCATATGATCAGCCCCAGCATTTT. The full variable domain, completed using reference TRBV5-8 and TRBJ1-5, is EAGVTQSPTHLIKTRGQQATLRCSPISGHTSVYWYQQALGLGLQFLLWYDEGEERNRGNFPPRFSGRQFPNYSSELNVNALELEDSALYLCASSPYDQPQHFGDGTRLSIL.

This clone has a handful of counts. The chain combines TRBV4-2 with TRBJ1-5, with D tentatively TRBD1 (6 bases). CDR3 length equals 17 residues. CDR1 and CDR2 from the germline V gene are LGHNA and YNFKEQ. V shed 0 bases and J shed 6 bases, with 18 bases lying between them. The CDR3 is CASSQEHRDNPGQPQHF. The CDR3 nucleotides are TGTGCCAGCAGCCAAGAGCACAGGGATAACCCGGGTCAGCCCCAGCATTTT.

This clone was recorded only once. A read error may produce the germline difference seen at one junction end. V usage is TRBV19 and J usage is TRBJ1-4, with 8 bases fitting TRBD1. The germline CDR1 and CDR2 sequences are LNHDA and SQIVND (reference sequence). CDR3 length: 15 residues. The chain's CDR3 is CASSLGQGTYEKLFF. CDR3 DNA: TGTGCCAGTAGTCTCGGACAGGGAACTTATGAAAAACTGTTTTTT.

This clone showed up just once. CDR3 DNA sequence: TGTGCCAGCAGAGACAGGGTGGGGGACTATGGCTACACCTTC. It encodes CASRDRVGDYGYTF. The rearrangement links TRBV2 to TRBJ1-2; 7 positions agree with TRBD1. The V gene's germline CDR1 is SNHLY and CDR2 FYNNEI. J gave up 3 bases and V 6 bases, and 7 bases lay outside the gene matches. This CDR3 has 14 amino acids. The full variable domain, rest sourced from reference TRBV2 and TRBJ1-2, is EPEVTQTPSHQVTQMGQEVILRCVPISNHLYFYWYRQILGQKVEFLVSFYNNEISEKSEIFDDQFSVERPDGSNFTLKIRSTKLEDSAMYFCASRDRVGDYGYTFGSGTRLTVV.

The chain recombines TRBV7-9 with TRBJ2-3; TRBD2 agrees at 15 bases. Germline V gene lookup returns CDR1 SEHNR and CDR2 FQNEAQ (reference sequence). The J segment lost 5 bases and the V segment lost 2 bases, leaving 8 bases of the junction unmatched. The CDR3 loop spans 18 amino acids. The CDR3 sequence: CASSLPKGLAGGVDTQYF. In nucleotides, the CDR3 is TGTGCCAGCAGCTTACCTAAGGGACTAGCGGGGGGAGTAGATACGCAGTATTTT.

The chain recombines TRBV12-2 with TRBJ1-5; TRBD1 is the table's D call, not checked against the DNA. TRBV12-2 is recorded as a pseudogene. The CDR3 contains 15 residues. The CDR3 DNA sequence: TGTGCAAGTCGCTTAGCGGACAGACCTAATCAGCCCCAGCATTTT. As protein: CASRLADRPNQPQHF.

The genes are TRBV7-9 and TRBJ2-2; possible D gene TRBD1, 6 bases. This CDR3 is 14 amino acids long. Trimming stripped 1 base from V and 4 bases from J, with 7 bases between. The V gene's germline CDR1 is SEHNR and CDR2 FQNEAQ (reference sequence). The CDR3 reads CASSLVGATGELFF. The CDR3 DNA is TGTGCCAGCAGCTTAGTGGGGGCCACCGGGGAGCTGTTTTTT.

CDR3 sequence reads: CASSLAGRGIGSYEQYF. The CDR3 bases are TGTGCCAGCAGCTTAGCAGGACGGGGGATTGGCTCCTACGAGCAGTACTTC. The chain uses TRBV7-2 and TRBJ2-7; TRBD2 might be the D (6 bases). Germline V gene lookup returns CDR1 SGHTA and CDR2 FQGNSA. The germline V and J ends were trimmed by 0 bases and 0 bases, with 15 bases remaining between them. The CDR3 loop spans 17 amino acids.

V is TRBV5-1 and J is TRBJ1-3, with a possible D match to TRBD1 (5 bases). The CDR3 sequence is 17 residues long. V was clipped by 3 bases and J by 0 bases, with 16 bases between them. Germline V lookup: CDR1 SGHRS, CDR2 YFSETQ. CDR3 sequence: CASSSLLTGSSGNTIYF. The CDR3 DNA reads as TGCGCCAGCAGCTCGCTCCTTACAGGTAGCTCTGGAAACACCATATATTTT.

CDR3 nucleotides: TGCGCCAGCAGACAGGGGAGTCAGCCCCAGCATTTT. Residues: CASRQGSQPQHF. The J gene is TRBJ1-5, the V gene TRBV10-2, with 7 bases matching TRBD1. J lost 6 bases, V lost 6 bases, and 2 bases had no gene match. Germline CDR1 WSHSY, CDR2 SAAADI. The CDR3 runs 12 residues.

The V call is TRBV30, the J call TRBJ1-3; unclear D gene. V lost 0 bases to trimming and J lost 0 bases, with 3 bases between them. The CDR3 has 13 residues. Germline assignment: CDR1 GTSNPN and CDR2 SVGIG (reference sequence). This CDR3 is CAWSVASGNTIYF. CDR3 coding DNA: TGTGCCTGGAGTGTAGCCTCTGGAAACACCATATATTTT.

In its sample, this clone was seen a few times. This chain connects TRBV7-8 to TRBJ1-5; D may be TRBD1 (6 bases). Trimming removed 5 bases from V and 1 base from J, with 18 bases in between. The CDR3 extends over 17 amino acids. Germline V CDR1 and CDR2: SGHVS, FQNEAQ. CDR3 residues: CASSPGWAGVSNQPQHF. The CDR3 DNA sequence: TGTGCCAGCAGCCCCGGGTGGGCAGGGGTCAGCAATCAGCCCCAGCATTTT.

This chain joins TRBV19 and TRBJ1-1, with 10 positions matching TRBD1. J was trimmed by 1 base and V by 4 bases; bases with no gene match: 9. CDR3 length: 17 residues. Germline assignment: CDR1 LNHDA and CDR2 SQIVND (reference sequence). The CDR3 DNA reads TGTGCCAGTAGTAAAGTCCCCCGGGACAGGGGGAACACTGAAGCTTTCTTT. This gives the protein CASSKVPRDRGNTEAFF.

V is TRBV5-4 and J is TRBJ2-3; tentatively, D is TRBD1 or TRBD2 (6 bases each). The V gene lost 0 bases and the J gene lost 0 bases, with 11 bases spanning the gap. CDR3 length equals 16 residues. Germline CDR1 and CDR2: SGHNT and YYREEE (reference sequence). The CDR3 DNA is TGTGCCAGCAGCTTGGAGGGGGGACTGAGCACAGATACGCAGTATTTT. Translated: CASSLEGGLSTDTQYF.

The V call is TRBV6-1, the J call TRBJ2-7; tentative D call: TRBD2 (6 bases). This CDR3 spans 14 amino acids. Germline V CDR1 and CDR2: MNHNS, SASEGT. The V end was cut by 6 bases, the J end by 1 base, with 13 bases between. The CDR3 reads CASRPLGRSYEQYF. The CDR3 region has the DNA TGTGCCAGCAGGCCCCTCGGGAGATCCTACGAGCAGTACTTC.

The chain has TRBV5-1 and TRBJ2-7, with D perhaps assigned TRBD1 or TRBD2 (5 bases each). The CDR3 covers 16 residues. The V gene's germline CDR1 is SGHRS and CDR2 YFSETQ. The V gene lost 0 bases and the J gene lost 1 base, with 14 bases spanning the gap. CDR3 region: CASSLAGAGNSYEQYF. The CDR3 DNA sequence: TGCGCCAGCAGCTTGGCCGGGGCAGGGAATTCCTACGAGCAGTACTTC.

This clone showed up just once. The J gene is TRBJ2-5, the V gene TRBV19, with D possibly TRBD1 on 6 matching bases. Per germline, CDR1 LNHDA and CDR2 SQIVND (reference sequence). The CDR3 runs 12 residues. V was shortened by 8 bases and J by 5 bases, with 12 bases between the two germline ends. Here the CDR3 DNA reads TGTGCCAGTCAGGGGACGTGGGAGACCCAGTACTTC. As protein: CASQGTWETQYF.

The CDR3 DNA is TGTGCCAGCAGGCAGGACGGGACAGACCCCTACGAGCAGTACTTC. Its protein product is CASRQDGTDPYEQYF. The genes are TRBV6-1 and TRBJ2-7; 7 bases align to TRBD1. V lost 6 bases, J lost 2 bases, and 10 bases stayed unmatched. The CDR3 totals 15 residues. The germline CDR1 and CDR2 sequences are MNHNS and SASEGT.

This sequence joins TRBV28 and TRBJ1-6; unclear D gene. With 5 bases removed from V and 1 base from J, the gap between germline ends came to 6 bases. This CDR3 comprises 14 residues. Germline V gives CDR1 MDHEN, CDR2 SYDVKM. The CDR3 DNA follows: TGTGCCAGCAGTCCCTTTTCCTATAATTCACCCCTCCACTTT. Translation: CASSPFSYNSPLHF.

The CDR3 here is CASSLEVTVMVELEQYF. DNA of the CDR3: TGTGCCAGCAGCTTAGAAGTAACCGTCATGGTGGAACTCGAGCAGTACTTC. The chain couples TRBV11-3 to TRBJ2-7; D is uncertain. V shed 0 bases and J shed 6 bases, with 21 bases lying between them. Per germline, CDR1 SGHNT and CDR2 YENEEA. The CDR3 covers 17 residues.

This clone has only a few counts. This CDR3 is CASSQEERGARSTGELFF. The CDR3, as DNA: TGCGCCAGCAGCCAAGAGGAGCGGGGGGCCCGGTCCACCGGGGAGCTGTTTTTT. This chain joins TRBV4-1 and TRBJ2-2, with 9 bases identical to TRBD2. The trim removed 0 bases at V and 4 bases at J, leaving 9 bases unmatched. Germline CDR1 is MGHRA and CDR2 is YSYEKL. The CDR3 runs 18 residues.

J is TRBJ1-4 and V is TRBV5-1, with D tentatively TRBD1 (6 bases). The V and J ends lost 0 bases and 3 bases respectively, with 12 bases between them. CDR1 and CDR2 (germline): SGHRS, YFSETQ. The CDR3 length is 16 residues. DNA for the CDR3: TGCGCCAGCAGCTTGGCCGTCGGACAGTCTAATGAAAAACTGTTTTTT. This translates into CASSLAVGQSNEKLFF.

This clone was observed a single time. This rearrangement joins TRBV19 to TRBJ1-5; 8 positions agree with TRBD1. The junction had 11 bases not matched to a gene; V was cut back by 6 bases and J by 4 bases. Germline V CDR1 and CDR2: LNHDA, SQIVND (reference sequence). CDR3 length equals 16 residues. The CDR3 nucleotides are TGTGCCAGTAGGGACCTCGGGACAGGACATAATCAGCCCCAGCATTTT. Its translation: CASRDLGTGHNQPQHF.

This rearrangement joins TRBV4-2 to TRBJ1-5; D is undetermined. The germline CDR1 and CDR2 sequences are LGHNA and YNFKEQ. The CDR3 has 15 residues. Deletions cut 0 bases from V and 4 bases from J, with 10 bases between. This chain's CDR3 is CASSQDSRENQPQHF. The DNA for the CDR3 is TGTGCCAGCAGCCAAGATTCCCGGGAAAATCAGCCCCAGCATTTT.

V gene TRBV23-1 combines with J gene TRBJ1-2; D gene unclear. TRBV23-1 is placed among ORFs of uncertain function. The CDR3 contains 16 residues. The V gene lost 3 bases and the J gene lost 3 bases, with 17 bases spanning the gap. As DNA, the CDR3 is TGCGCCAGCAGTCACCCGGGCCCCACGGCCTACTATGGCTACACCTTC. It codes for CASSHPGPTAYYGYTF.